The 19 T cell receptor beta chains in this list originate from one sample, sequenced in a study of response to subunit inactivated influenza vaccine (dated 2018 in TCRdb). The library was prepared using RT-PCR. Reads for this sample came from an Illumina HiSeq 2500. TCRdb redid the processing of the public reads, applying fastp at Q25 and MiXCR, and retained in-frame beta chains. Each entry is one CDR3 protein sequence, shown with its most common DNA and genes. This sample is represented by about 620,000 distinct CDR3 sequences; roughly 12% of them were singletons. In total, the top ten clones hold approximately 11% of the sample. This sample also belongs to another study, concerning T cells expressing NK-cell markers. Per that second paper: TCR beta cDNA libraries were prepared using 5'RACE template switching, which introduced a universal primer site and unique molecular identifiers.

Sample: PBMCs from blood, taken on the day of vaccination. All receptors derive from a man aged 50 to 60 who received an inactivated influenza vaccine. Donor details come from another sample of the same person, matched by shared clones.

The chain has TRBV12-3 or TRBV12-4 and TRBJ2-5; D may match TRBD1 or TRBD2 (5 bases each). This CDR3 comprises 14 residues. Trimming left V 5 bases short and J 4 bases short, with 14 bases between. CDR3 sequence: CASSPGWGRETQYF. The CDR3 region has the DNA TGTGCCAGCAGTCCAGGGTGGGGGAGAGAGACCCAGTACTTC.

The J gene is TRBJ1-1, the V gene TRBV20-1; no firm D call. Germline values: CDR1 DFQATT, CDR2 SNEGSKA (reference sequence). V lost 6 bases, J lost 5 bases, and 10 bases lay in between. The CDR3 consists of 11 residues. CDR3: CSAKGETEAFF. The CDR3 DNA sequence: TGCAGTGCAAAGGGAGAGACTGAAGCTTTCTTT.

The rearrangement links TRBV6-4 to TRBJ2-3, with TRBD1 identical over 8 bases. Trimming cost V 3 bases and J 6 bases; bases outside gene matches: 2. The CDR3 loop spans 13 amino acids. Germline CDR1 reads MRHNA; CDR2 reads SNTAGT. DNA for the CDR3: TGTGCCAGCAGTGAGCGGACAGGGGATACGCAGTATTTT. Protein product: CASSERTGDTQYF.

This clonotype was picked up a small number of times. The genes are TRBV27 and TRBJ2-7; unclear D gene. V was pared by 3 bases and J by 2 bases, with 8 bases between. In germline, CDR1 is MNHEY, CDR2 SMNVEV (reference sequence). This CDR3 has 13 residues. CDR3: CASSLKGTYEQYF. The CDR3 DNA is TGTGCCAGCAGTTTGAAAGGTACCTACGAGCAGTACTTC.

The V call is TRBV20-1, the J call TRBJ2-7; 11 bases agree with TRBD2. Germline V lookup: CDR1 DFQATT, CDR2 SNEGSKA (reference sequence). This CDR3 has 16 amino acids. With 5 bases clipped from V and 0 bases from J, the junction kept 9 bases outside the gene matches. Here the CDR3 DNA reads TGCAGTGCTCCTTCACTAGCGGGAGATTACTCCTACGAGCAGTACTTC. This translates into CSAPSLAGDYSYEQYF.

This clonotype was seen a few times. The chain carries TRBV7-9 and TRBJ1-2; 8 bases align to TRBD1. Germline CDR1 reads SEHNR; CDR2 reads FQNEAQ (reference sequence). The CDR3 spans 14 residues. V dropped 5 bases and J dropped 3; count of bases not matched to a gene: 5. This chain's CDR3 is CASSRDRSDYGYTF. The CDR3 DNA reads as TGTGCCAGCAGCAGGGACAGGAGCGACTATGGCTACACCTTC.

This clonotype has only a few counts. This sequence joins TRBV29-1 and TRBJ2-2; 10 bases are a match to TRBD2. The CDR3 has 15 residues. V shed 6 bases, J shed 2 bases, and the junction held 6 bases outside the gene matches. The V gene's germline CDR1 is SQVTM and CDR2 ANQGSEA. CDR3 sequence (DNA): TGCAGCGTCCAAGCGGGAGGGATAAACACCGGGGAGCTGTTTTTT. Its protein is CSVQAGGINTGELFF.

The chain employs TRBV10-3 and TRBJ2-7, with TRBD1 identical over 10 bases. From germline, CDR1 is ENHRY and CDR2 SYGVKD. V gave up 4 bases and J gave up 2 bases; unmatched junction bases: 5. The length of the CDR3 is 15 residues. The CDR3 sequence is CAISGWTGGTYEQYF. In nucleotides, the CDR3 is TGTGCCATCAGTGGATGGACAGGGGGAACCTACGAGCAGTACTTC.

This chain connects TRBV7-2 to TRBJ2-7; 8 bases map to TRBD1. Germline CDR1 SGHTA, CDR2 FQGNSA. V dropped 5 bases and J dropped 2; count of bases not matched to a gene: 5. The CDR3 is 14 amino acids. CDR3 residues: CASSVRGPPYEQYF. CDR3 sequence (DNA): TGTGCCAGCAGCGTCAGGGGGCCTCCCTACGAGCAGTACTTC.

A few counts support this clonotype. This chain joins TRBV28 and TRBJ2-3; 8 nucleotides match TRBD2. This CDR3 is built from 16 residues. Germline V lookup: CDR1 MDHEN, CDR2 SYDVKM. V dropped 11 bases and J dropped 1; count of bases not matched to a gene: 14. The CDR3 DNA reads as TGTGCCTCCCGGCGGGCTAGCGGGCGGCGCACAGATACGCAGTATTTT. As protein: CASRRASGRRTDTQYF.

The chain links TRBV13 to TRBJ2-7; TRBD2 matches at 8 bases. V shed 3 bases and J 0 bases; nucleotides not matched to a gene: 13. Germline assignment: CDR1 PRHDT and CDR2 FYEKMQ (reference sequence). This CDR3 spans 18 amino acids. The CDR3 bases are TGTGCCAGCAGCTTCCCTCCGCTAGGACTAGCCACCTCCTACGAGCAGTACTTC. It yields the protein CASSFPPLGLATSYEQYF.

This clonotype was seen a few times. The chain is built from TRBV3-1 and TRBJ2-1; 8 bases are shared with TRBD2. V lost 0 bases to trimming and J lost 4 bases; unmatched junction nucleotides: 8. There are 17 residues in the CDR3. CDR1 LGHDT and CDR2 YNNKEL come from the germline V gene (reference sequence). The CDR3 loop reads CASSQEGGSGIYNEQFF. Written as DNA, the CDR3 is TGTGCCAGCAGCCAAGAGGGGGGTAGCGGGATTTACAATGAGCAGTTCTTC.

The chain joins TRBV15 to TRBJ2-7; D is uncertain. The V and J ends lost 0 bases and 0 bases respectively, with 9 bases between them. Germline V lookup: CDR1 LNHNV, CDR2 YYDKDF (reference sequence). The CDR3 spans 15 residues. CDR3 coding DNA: TGTGCCACCAGCAGAGATCCCGGTTACTCCTACGAGCAGTACTTC. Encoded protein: CATSRDPGYSYEQYF.

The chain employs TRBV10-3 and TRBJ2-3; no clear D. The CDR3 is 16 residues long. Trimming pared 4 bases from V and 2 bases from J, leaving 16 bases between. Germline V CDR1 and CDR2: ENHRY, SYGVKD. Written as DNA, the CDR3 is TGTGCCATCAGTGGAGTCGTGGGGATCCTCACAGATACGCAGTATTTT. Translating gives CAISGVVGILTDTQYF.

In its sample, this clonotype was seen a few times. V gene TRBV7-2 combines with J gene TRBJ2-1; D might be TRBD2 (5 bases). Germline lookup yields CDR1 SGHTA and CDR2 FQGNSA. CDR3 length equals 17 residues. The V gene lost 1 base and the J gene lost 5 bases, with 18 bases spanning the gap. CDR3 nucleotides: TGTGCCAGCAGCTTAGGCCCCACTAGGCTTGGGGACAATGAGCAGTTCTTC. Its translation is CASSLGPTRLGDNEQFF.

CDR3 bases: TGCGCCAGCAGCCAGACGGGACAGGTCACCTACGAGCAGTACTTC. Protein: CASSQTGQVTYEQYF. The gene calls are TRBV5-1 and TRBJ2-7; TRBD1 matches at 8 bases. Germline V gene lookup returns CDR1 SGHRS and CDR2 YFSETQ. The CDR3 sequence is 15 residues long. Germline trimming cut 4 bases from V and 2 bases from J; bases unmatched to any gene: 8.

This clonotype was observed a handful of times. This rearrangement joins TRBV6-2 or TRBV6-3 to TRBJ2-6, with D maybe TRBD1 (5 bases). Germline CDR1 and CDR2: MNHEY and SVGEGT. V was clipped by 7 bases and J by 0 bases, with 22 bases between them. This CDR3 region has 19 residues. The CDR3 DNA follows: TGTGCCAGCACCGATCCCAGGGTATATGTAACCTCTGGGGCCAACGTCCTGACTTTC. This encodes CASTDPRVYVTSGANVLTF.

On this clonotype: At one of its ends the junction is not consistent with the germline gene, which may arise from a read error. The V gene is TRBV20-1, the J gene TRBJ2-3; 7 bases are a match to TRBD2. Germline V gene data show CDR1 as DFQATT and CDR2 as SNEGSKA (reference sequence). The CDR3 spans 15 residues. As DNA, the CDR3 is TGCAGTGCTAGAACGGCTAGCGGTCGCACAGGTACGCAGTATTTT. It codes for CSARTASGRTGTQYF.

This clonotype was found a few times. CDR3 region: CASRRDRVWGYTF. The CDR3 coding sequence is TGTGCCAGCAGGCGGGACAGGGTTTGGGGCTACACCTTC. This chain links TRBV28 with TRBJ1-2, with 9 bases matching TRBD1. The germline gives CDR1 MDHEN, CDR2 SYDVKM. V shed 6 bases and J 8 bases; nucleotides not matched to a gene: 7. The length of the CDR3 is 13 residues.